This entry lists 13 T cell receptor beta chains sequenced from one sample in a study of cytomegalovirus exposure and HLA in healthy donors. The assay was immunoSEQ multiplex PCR, and TCRdb's table has in-frame clones only and misses some. The sample yields approximately 230,000 clones, 87% seen once. The sample comprised PBMCs. Source of these receptors: a man between 18 and 29 years old in good health and CMV-seropositive.

The V gene is TRBV29-1, the J gene TRBJ1-1; D remains unclear. This CDR3 has 12 amino acids. Looked up from germline, CDR1 is SQVTM and CDR2 is ANQGSEA. Deletions cut 4 bases from V and 1 base from J, with 7 bases between. The CDR3 region has the DNA TGCAGCGTTGGCTCGCGGAACACTGAAGCTTTCTTT. This codes for CSVGSRNTEAFF.

CDR3 sequence: CAWSPKGLNQPQHF. In nucleotides, the CDR3 is TGTGCCTGGAGCCCCAAGGGACTCAATCAGCCCCAGCATTTT. The J gene is TRBJ1-5, the V gene TRBV30; a weak D match, TRBD1 (5 bases). V lost 3 bases, J lost 3 bases, and 12 bases lay in between. Germline loops: CDR1 GTSNPN, CDR2 SVGIG (reference sequence). The CDR3 is made up of 14 amino acids.

V is TRBV27 and J is TRBJ1-4; no clear D. The CDR3 covers 13 residues. Trimming removed 3 bases from V and 4 bases from J, with 6 bases in between. Germline V gives CDR1 MNHEY, CDR2 SMNVEV (reference sequence). In nucleotides, the CDR3 is TGTGCCAGCAGTTTCCTCCTTAATGAAAAACTGTTTTTT. Its protein is CASSFLLNEKLFF.

V and J are TRBV5-4 and TRBJ1-2; possible D gene TRBD1, 6 bases. The CDR3 loop spans 14 amino acids. V lost 0 bases, J lost 3 bases, and 9 bases lay in between. CDR1 is SGHNT and CDR2 is YYREEE in the germline V gene (reference sequence). CDR3 residues: CASSLGYRDYGYTF. As DNA, the CDR3 is TGTGCCAGCAGCTTGGGCTACAGGGACTATGGCTACACCTTC.

Of note for this clone: The germline gene is not matched at one end of the junction; a read error may be the cause. This chain uses TRBV25-1 with TRBJ2-7, with TRBD2 identical over 7 bases. The CDR3 loop spans 14 amino acids. Germline V gene lookup returns CDR1 MGHDK and CDR2 SYGVNS. The CDR3 sequence: CASKTDTGGGEQCF. Here the CDR3 DNA reads TGTGCCAGCAAGACGGACACTGGGGGAGGGGAGCAGTGCTTC.

There are a few counts of this clone. The chain has TRBV10-3 and TRBJ1-2; D remains unclear. Germline V CDR1 and CDR2: ENHRY, SYGVKD. V was shortened by 6 bases and J by 3 bases, with 14 bases between the two germline ends. This CDR3 is built from 14 residues. The CDR3 DNA reads as TGTGCCATCAGCGAACCGATAGTTGACTATGGCTACACCTTC. It yields the protein CAISEPIVDYGYTF.

This sequence joins TRBV7-9 and TRBJ1-4; D is undetermined. The CDR3 length is 14 residues. Trimming cost V 2 bases and J 8 bases, with 12 bases left between them. Germline V CDR1 and CDR2: SEHNR, FQNEAQ (reference sequence). CDR3 sequence reads: CASSLQGFNEKLFF. The CDR3 DNA sequence: TGTGCCAGCAGCTTACAAGGCTTTAACGAAAAACTGTTTTTT.

V gene TRBV6-1 combines with J gene TRBJ2-7, with unresolved D. CDR1 and CDR2 from the germline V gene are MNHNS and SASEGT. Trimming pared 3 bases from V and 4 bases from J, leaving 7 bases between. CDR3 size: 12 residues. CDR3 loop: CASSEVLYEQYF. Written as DNA, the CDR3 is TGTGCCAGCAGTGAGGTTCTGTACGAGCAGTACTTC.

This chain connects TRBV18 to TRBJ1-1, with D possibly matching TRBD1 (6 bases). The germline V gene has CDR1 KGHSH and CDR2 LQKENI. Trimming pared 6 bases from V and 1 base from J, leaving 18 bases between. There are 16 residues in the CDR3. The CDR3 is CASSQRLQGTNTEAFF. The DNA for the CDR3 is TGTGCCAGCTCGCAAAGGCTACAGGGAACGAACACTGAAGCTTTCTTT.

The V call is TRBV30, the J call TRBJ1-2; 8 nucleotides agree with TRBD1. The CDR3 runs to 13 residues. Germline V lookup: CDR1 GTSNPN, CDR2 SVGIG (reference sequence). With V trimmed by 3 bases and J by 8 bases, 8 bases remained unmatched. CDR3 in amino acids: CAWSRTGGWGYTF. In nucleotides, the CDR3 is TGTGCCTGGAGCCGCACAGGGGGTTGGGGCTACACCTTC.

The chain is built from TRBV25-1 and TRBJ2-7, with 13 bases fitting TRBD2. The trim removed 8 bases at V and 2 bases at J, leaving 0 bases unmatched. The CDR3 is 13 residues long. Germline values: CDR1 MGHDK, CDR2 SYGVNS. The CDR3 DNA reads TGTGCCAGCGGACTAGCGGGAGCCTACGAGCAGTACTTC. Amino acids: CASGLAGAYEQYF.

The chain employs TRBV5-4 and TRBJ2-7; 11 bases line up with TRBD2. The CDR3 extends over 15 amino acids. CDR1 and CDR2 (germline): SGHNT, YYREEE (reference sequence). After removal of 3 bases from V and 7 bases from J, the junction contained 9 bases not matched to a gene. This CDR3 reads CASSSPGTSGAEQYF. CDR3 sequence (DNA): TGTGCCAGCAGCTCACCTGGGACTAGCGGAGCTGAGCAGTACTTC. The full variable domain, completed using reference TRBV5-4 and TRBJ2-7, is ETGVTQSPTHLIKTRGQQVTLRCSSQSGHNTVSWYQQALGQGPQFIFQYYREEENGRGNFPPRFSGLQFPNYSSELNVNALELDDSALYLCASSSPGTSGAEQYFGPGTRLTVT.

The gene calls are TRBV5-1 and TRBJ2-7; D might be TRBD1 (5 bases). Germline V gives CDR1 SGHRS, CDR2 YFSETQ. There are 14 residues in the CDR3. With 2 bases removed from V and 3 bases from J, the gap between germline ends came to 12 bases. The chain's CDR3 is CASSLGQGVYEQYF. Here the CDR3 DNA reads TGCGCCAGCAGCTTAGGGCAGGGCGTCTACGAGCAGTACTTC.